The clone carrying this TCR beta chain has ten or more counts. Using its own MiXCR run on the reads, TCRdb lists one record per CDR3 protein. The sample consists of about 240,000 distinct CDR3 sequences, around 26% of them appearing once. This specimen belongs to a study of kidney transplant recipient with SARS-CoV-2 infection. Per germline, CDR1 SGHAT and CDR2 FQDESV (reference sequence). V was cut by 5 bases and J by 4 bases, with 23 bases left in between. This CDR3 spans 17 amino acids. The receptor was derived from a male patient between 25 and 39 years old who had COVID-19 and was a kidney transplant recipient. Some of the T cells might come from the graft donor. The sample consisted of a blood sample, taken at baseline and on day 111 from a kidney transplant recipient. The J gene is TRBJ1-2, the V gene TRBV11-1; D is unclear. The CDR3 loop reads CASSVKCKAGKTYGYTF. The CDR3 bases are TGTGCCAGCAGCGTTAAGTGTAAGGCTGGAAAGACCTATGGCTACACCTTC.